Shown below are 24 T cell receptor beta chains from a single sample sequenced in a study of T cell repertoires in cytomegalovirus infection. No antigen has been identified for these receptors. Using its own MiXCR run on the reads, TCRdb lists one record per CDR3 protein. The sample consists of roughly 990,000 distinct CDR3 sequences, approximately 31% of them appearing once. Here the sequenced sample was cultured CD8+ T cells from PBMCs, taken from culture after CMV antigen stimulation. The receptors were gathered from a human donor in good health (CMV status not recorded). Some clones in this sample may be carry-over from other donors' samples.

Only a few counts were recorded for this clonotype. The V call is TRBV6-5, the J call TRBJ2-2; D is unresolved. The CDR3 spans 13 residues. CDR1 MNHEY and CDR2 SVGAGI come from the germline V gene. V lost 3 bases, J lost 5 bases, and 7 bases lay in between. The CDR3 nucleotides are TGTGCCAGCAGTTATGACATGACCGGGGAGCTGTTTTTT. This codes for CASSYDMTGELFF.

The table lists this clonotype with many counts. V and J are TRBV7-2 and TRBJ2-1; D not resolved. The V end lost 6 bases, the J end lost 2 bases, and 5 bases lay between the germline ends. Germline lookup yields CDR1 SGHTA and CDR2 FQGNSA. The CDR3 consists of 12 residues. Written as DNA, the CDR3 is TGTGCCAGCAGTTCCGCCTACAATGAGCAGTTCTTC. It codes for CASSSAYNEQFF.

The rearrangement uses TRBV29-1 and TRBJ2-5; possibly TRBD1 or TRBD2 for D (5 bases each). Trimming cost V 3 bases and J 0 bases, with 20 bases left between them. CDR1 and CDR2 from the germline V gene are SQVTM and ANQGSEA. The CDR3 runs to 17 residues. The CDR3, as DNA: TGCAGCGTTGATGGGGCCAGGCTAGCCTTATACCAAGAGACCCAGTACTTC. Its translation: CSVDGARLALYQETQYF.

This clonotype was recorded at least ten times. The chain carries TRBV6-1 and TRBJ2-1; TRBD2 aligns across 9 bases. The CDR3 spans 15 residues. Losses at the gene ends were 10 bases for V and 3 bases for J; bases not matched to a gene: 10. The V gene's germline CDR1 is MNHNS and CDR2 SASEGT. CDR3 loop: CATRGGTSIYNEQFF. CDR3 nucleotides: TGTGCCACCCGGGGGGGGACTAGCATCTACAATGAGCAGTTCTTC.

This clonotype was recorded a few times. CDR3 in DNA: TGTGCCAGCAGTTCGACTTCGGGACGCCCTTTGTATGGCTACACCTTC. This gives the protein CASSSTSGRPLYGYTF. This chain connects TRBV6-5 to TRBJ1-2; perhaps TRBD1 as D (5 bases). CDR3 length: 16 amino acids. V lost 4 bases to trimming and J lost 5 bases, with 20 bases between them. The germline gives CDR1 MNHEY, CDR2 SVGAGI.

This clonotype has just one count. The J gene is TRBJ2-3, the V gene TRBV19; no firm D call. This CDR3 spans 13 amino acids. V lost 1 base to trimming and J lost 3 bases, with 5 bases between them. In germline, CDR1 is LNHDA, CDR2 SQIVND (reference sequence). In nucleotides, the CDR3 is TGTGCCAGTAGTATAGCGCAGACAGATACGCAGTATTTT. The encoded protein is CASSIAQTDTQYF.

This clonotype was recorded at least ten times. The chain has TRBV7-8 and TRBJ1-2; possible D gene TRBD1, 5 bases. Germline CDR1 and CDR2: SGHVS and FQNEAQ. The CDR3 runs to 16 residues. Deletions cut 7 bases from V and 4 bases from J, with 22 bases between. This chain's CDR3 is CASTFGGDYSGYGYTF. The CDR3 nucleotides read TGTGCCAGCACCTTCGGCGGGGACTATTCGGGCTATGGCTACACCTTC.

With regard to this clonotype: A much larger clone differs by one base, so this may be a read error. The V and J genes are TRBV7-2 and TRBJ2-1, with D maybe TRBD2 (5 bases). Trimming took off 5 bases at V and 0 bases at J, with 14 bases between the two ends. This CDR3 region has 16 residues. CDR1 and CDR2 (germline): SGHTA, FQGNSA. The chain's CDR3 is CASSKYGVSSYNEQFF. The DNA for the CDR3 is TGTGCCAGCAGCAAATACGGGGTTAGCTCCTACAATGAGCAGTTCTTC. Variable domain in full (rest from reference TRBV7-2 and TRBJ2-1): GAGVSQSPSNKVTEKGKDVELRCDPISGHTALYWYRQSLGQGLEFLIYFQGNSAPDKSGLPSDRFSAERTGGSVSTLTIQRTQQEDSAVYLCASSKYGVSSYNEQFFGPGTRLTVL.

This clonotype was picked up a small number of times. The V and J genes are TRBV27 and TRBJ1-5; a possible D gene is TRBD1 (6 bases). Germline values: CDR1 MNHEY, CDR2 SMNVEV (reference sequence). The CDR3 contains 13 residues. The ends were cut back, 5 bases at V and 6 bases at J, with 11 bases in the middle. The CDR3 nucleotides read TGTGCCAGCAGTAACAGGGCGTCTCAGCCCCAGCATTTT. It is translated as CASSNRASQPQHF.

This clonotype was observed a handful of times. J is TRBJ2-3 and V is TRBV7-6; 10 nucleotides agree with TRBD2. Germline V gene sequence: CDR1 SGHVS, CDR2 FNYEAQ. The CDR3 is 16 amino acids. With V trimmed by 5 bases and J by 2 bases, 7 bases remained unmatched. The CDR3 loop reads CASSRRGLAATDTQYF. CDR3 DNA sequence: TGTGCCAGCAGCCGGCGCGGACTAGCGGCCACAGATACGCAGTATTTT.

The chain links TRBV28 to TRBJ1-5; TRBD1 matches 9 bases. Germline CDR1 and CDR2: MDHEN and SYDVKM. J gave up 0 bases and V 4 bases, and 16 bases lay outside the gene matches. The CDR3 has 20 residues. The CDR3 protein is CASSSHEDRGVQYSNQPQHF. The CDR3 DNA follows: TGTGCCAGCAGTTCCCACGAGGACAGGGGCGTCCAGTATAGCAATCAGCCCCAGCATTTT.

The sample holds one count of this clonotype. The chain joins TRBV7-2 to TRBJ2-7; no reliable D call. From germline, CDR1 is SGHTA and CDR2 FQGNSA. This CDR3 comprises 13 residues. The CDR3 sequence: CVNNASPRYEQYF. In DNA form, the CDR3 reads TGTGTCAACAACGCTTCTCCCCGATACGAGCAGTACTTC.

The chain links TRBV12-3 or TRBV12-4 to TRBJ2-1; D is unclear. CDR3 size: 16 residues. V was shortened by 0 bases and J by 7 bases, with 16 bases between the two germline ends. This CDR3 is CASSLALPSPLNEQFF. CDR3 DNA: TGTGCCAGCAGTTTAGCGTTGCCCTCCCCGTTAAATGAGCAGTTCTTC.

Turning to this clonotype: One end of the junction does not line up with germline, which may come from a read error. The DNA of the CDR3 is TGTGTCAGCAGTTTAGCGCTAGCGGGCTCCTACAATGAGCAGTTCTTC. It is translated as CVSSLALAGSYNEQFF. This chain joins TRBV12-3 or TRBV12-4 and TRBJ2-1, with 8 bases identical to TRBD2. The CDR3 length is 16 residues.

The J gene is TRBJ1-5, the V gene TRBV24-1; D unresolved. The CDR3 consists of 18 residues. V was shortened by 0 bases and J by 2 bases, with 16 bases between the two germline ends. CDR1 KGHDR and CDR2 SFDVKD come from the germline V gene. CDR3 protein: CATSDLPEPGGGNQPQHF. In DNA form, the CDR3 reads TGTGCCACCAGTGATTTGCCGGAACCGGGCGGGGGCAATCAGCCCCAGCATTTT.

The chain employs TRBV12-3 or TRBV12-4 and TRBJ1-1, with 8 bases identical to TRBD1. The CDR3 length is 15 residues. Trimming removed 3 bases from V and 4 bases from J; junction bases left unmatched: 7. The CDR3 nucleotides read TGTGCCAGCAGTTTCGGGACAGGCACTTTCACTGAAGCTTTCTTT. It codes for CASSFGTGTFTEAFF.

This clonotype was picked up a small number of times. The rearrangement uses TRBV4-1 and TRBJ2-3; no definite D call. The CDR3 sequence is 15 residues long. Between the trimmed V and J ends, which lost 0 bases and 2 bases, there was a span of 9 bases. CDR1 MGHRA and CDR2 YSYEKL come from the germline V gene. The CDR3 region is CASSQEFLTTDTQYF. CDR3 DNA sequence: TGCGCCAGCAGCCAAGAGTTTCTTACCACAGATACGCAGTATTTT.

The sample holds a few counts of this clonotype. The CDR3 region is CASSHLQGGTYEQYF. The CDR3 nucleotides read TGTGCCAGCAGCCACCTTCAAGGGGGTACCTACGAGCAGTACTTC. J is TRBJ2-7 and V is TRBV3-1; the D gene is possibly TRBD1 (6 bases). V lost 3 bases to trimming and J lost 2 bases, with 14 bases between them. This CDR3 has 15 residues. From germline, CDR1 is LGHDT and CDR2 YNNKEL (reference sequence).

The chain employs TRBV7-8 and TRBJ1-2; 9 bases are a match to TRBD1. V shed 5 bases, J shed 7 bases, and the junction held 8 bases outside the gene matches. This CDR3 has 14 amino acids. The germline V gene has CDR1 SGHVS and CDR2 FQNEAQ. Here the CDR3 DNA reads TGTGCCAGCAGCCACGCCGGGACAGGGTCTGGCTACACCTTC. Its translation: CASSHAGTGSGYTF.

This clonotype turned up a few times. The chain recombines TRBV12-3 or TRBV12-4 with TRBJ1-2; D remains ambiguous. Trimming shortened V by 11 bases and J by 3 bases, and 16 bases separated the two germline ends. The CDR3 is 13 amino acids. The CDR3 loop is CACGEGEYYGYTF. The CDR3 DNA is TGTGCCTGTGGAGAGGGAGAATACTATGGCTACACCTTC.

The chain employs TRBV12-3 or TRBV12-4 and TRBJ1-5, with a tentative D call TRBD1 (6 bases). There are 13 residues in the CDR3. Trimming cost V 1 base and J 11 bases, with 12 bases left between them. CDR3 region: CASSLVGGEAQHF. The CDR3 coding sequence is TGTGCCAGCAGTTTAGTAGGGGGGGAAGCCCAGCATTTT.

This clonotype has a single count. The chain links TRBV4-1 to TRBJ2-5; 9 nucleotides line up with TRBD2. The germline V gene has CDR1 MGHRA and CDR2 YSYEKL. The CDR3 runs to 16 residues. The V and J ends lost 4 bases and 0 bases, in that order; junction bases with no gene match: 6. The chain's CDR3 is CASSRVAGAHQETQYF. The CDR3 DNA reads TGCGCCAGCAGCCGGGTAGCGGGGGCGCACCAAGAGACCCAGTACTTC.

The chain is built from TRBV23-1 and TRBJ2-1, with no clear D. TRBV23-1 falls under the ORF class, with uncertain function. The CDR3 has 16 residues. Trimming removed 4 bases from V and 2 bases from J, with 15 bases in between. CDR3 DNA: TGCGCCAGCAGTCCGGCCCCAGGACGACCCTACAATGAGCAGTTCTTC. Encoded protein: CASSPAPGRPYNEQFF.

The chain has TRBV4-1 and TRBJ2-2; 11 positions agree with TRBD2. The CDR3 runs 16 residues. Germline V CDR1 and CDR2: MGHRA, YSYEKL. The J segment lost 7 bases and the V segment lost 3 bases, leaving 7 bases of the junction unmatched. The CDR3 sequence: CASSHASGGRSGELFF. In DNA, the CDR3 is TGCGCCAGCAGCCATGCTAGCGGGGGGAGGAGCGGGGAGCTGTTTTTT.